This T cell receptor (beta chain) appears in the sequencing data of a study of blood T cell repertoires in COVID-19. The overall study: Nucleic acid was either cDNA or gDNA, and it came from T cells, B-cell-depleted T cells, or PBMCs.

The repertoire was sequenced with immunoSEQ multiplex PCR; TCRdb's copy has only in-frame clones and lacks some. The sample comprises 280,000 or so clones, approximately 83% of which are singletons, and less than 2.5% rests with the top ten. Trimming took 3 bases from V and 6 from J, leaving 9 bases between them. The CDR3 is 13 amino acids. Sequenced material: peripheral blood. This TCR came from a woman aged 30 to 39 who had recovered from COVID-19. The rearrangement joins TRBV12-3 or TRBV12-4 to TRBJ2-1, with D uncertain. The CDR3 nucleotides are TGTGCCAGCAGTTTTAGAGAAAGCAATGAGCAGTTCTTC. Its protein is CASSFRESNEQFF.